This T cell receptor beta chain is drawn from a study of blood T cell repertoires in COVID-19 (dated by TCRdb to 2020 to 2022). General notes on the study: Samples from collaborators originated in the United States, Italy and Spain and spanned both the acute and convalescent phases of COVID-19. The prospective study material was composed of cDNA or gDNA derived from T cells, B-cell-depleted T cells, or PBMCs. Subjects who had been exposed to COVID-19, were actively infected with it, or had recovered from it provided the deeply sampled blood TCRbeta repertoires that made up the dataset. The repertoires were released in a freely available public database meant as a resource for research on the immune response to SARS-CoV-2. The samples were drawn from the first 160 participants of the ongoing ImmuneRACE study and from 1,254 subjects provided by 6 global collaborators. Nearly every sample came with metadata listing a de-identified subject ID, COVID-19 status, age in years and sex. Where available, HLA class I and class II types were obtained from metadata supplied by the sample provider rather than from assay-based typing.

In its sample, this clone was seen once. This receptor's antigen is unknown. No quality values exist for individual bases; no much larger clone is one base distant. TCRbeta CDR3 regions were amplified from genomic DNA using the immunoSEQ Assay, a bias-controlled multiplex PCR. The original methods were these. Nucleated cell counts per sample were estimated from amplification of reference gene primers within the assay. Sequence reads were collapsed and filtered to measure the absolute abundance of every unique TCRbeta CDR3 rearrangement. For each sample, productive Simpson clonality was calculated as the square root of Simpson's diversity index over productive rearrangements. TCRdb mirrors the immuneACCESS table, restricted to in-frame sequences. Some clones are absent from its copies; in checked studies, under half trace to an unresolved V gene, and the reason for the others is unknown. For V, J and clone size, that table is used; D and trimming come from the DNA. The sample table holds more than 100,000 clones, of which about 85% were seen once. The top ten hold about a tenth of the sample.

Overall study results and their limits: The quantity of clinical and demographic metadata differed by source and by participant and was supplied without curation.

The collaborating institutions used their own protocols to collect whole blood in K2EDTA tubes. Collaborator samples were shipped for TCRbeta analysis as frozen whole blood, isolated PBMCs, or DNA extracted from either sample type. CDR1 and CDR2, looked up from the germline V gene, are MGHDK and SYGVNS. V and J are trimmed by 4 bases and 0 bases, and the gene matches miss 1 base of the junction. The CDR3 holds 16 amino acids from the cysteine to the phenylalanine. Only the CDR3 DNA is retained, 48 bases long and in frame from the first base. The TCR originated in a man at least 80 years old with acute or convalescent COVID-19. The chain is made from TRBV25-1 and TRBJ2-2; 11 nucleotides in the junction match TRBD2. Sequencing used peripheral blood. The CDR3 reads CASSVLAGANTGELFF. The DNA sequence reads TGTGCCAGCAGTGTACTAGCGGGAGCGAACACCGGGGAGCTGTTTTTT.